Following are 25 T cell receptor beta chains from one sample sequenced in a study of cytomegalovirus exposure and HLA in healthy donors. 60 Vbeta and 13 Jbeta primers were used in PCR. The data were produced by immunoSEQ multiplex PCR, yet TCRdb's version contains in-frame clones alone and is incomplete. The sample yields more than 100,000 clones, approximately 77% seen once. The sample comprised PBMCs. These receptors were collected from a woman aged 60-75 years in good health and CMV-seronegative.

The chain is built from TRBV5-1 and TRBJ2-7; D is unresolved. Germline V CDR1 and CDR2: SGHRS, YFSETQ. Trimming cost V 0 bases and J 2 bases, with 9 bases left between them. The CDR3 has 14 amino acids. The CDR3 bases are TGCGCCAGCAGCTTGGAGCAGGTTACCTACGAGCAGTACTTC. Its protein is CASSLEQVTYEQYF.

The rearrangement links TRBV28 to TRBJ1-1; D not certain. The V and J ends lost 7 bases and 1 base respectively, with 16 bases between them. CDR1 MDHEN and CDR2 SYDVKM come from the germline V gene. The CDR3 contains 15 residues. This CDR3 reads CASTPRGKGNTEAFF. CDR3 DNA sequence: TGTGCCAGCACCCCCCGCGGGAAGGGGAACACTGAAGCTTTCTTT.

V usage is TRBV7-9 and J usage is TRBJ1-5; D possibly corresponds to TRBD1 (6 bases). Trimming stripped 5 bases from V and 7 bases from J, with 21 bases between. The CDR3 has 16 residues. Germline V lookup: CDR1 SEHNR, CDR2 FQNEAQ (reference sequence). The CDR3 region is CASSKTTGNTGQPQHF. CDR3 in DNA: TGTGCCAGCAGCAAAACGACAGGTAACACGGGGCAGCCCCAGCATTTT. Full variable domain (rest looked up from reference TRBV7-9 and TRBJ1-5): DTGVSQNPRHKITKRGQNVTFRCDPISEHNRLYWYRQTLGQGPEFLTYFQNEAQLEKSRLLSDRFSAERPKGSFSTLEIQRTEQGDSAMYLCASSKTTGNTGQPQHFGDGTRLSIL.

V gene TRBV5-1 combines with J gene TRBJ2-3; TRBD2 matches at 10 bases. Unmatched junction bases numbered 9, after V lost 5 bases and J lost 6 bases. The CDR3 length is 15 residues. Germline V gene lookup returns CDR1 SGHRS and CDR2 YFSETQ. This CDR3 reads CASRASGGPSDTQYF. DNA for the CDR3: TGCGCCAGCAGAGCTAGCGGGGGCCCCTCGGATACGCAGTATTTT.

The chain couples TRBV5-1 to TRBJ1-6, with 7 bases matching TRBD1. This CDR3 has 15 residues. The junction had 4 bases not matched to a gene; V was cut back by 0 bases and J by 7 bases. Germline V gene sequence: CDR1 SGHRS, CDR2 YFSETQ. CDR3 nucleotides: TGCGCCAGCAGCTTGGCCACACAGGGGAATTCACCCCTCCACTTT. It encodes CASSLATQGNSPLHF.

This chain joins TRBV30 and TRBJ2-4; D perhaps matches TRBD2 (5 bases). The V end was cut by 7 bases, the J end by 0 bases, with 16 bases between. The V gene's germline CDR1 is GTSNPN and CDR2 SVGIG (reference sequence). The CDR3 loop spans 15 amino acids. CDR3 sequence: CAYQIIGVAKNIQYF. The CDR3 DNA reads as TGTGCCTACCAAATTATCGGGGTAGCCAAAAACATTCAGTACTTC.

The chain employs TRBV28 and TRBJ2-5, with TRBD2 matching over 9 bases. V shed 3 bases and J 2 bases; nucleotides not matched to a gene: 4. There are 15 residues in the CDR3. The germline V gene has CDR1 MDHEN and CDR2 SYDVKM. CDR3 protein: CASSFPAGGQETQYF. CDR3 nucleotide sequence: TGTGCCAGCAGTTTTCCCGCGGGGGGGCAAGAGACCCAGTACTTC.

The rearrangement joins TRBV28 to TRBJ1-2; maybe TRBD1 (5 bases). Germline values: CDR1 MDHEN, CDR2 SYDVKM. V lost 7 bases and J lost 5, with 14 bases in between. The CDR3 runs 13 residues. CDR3 protein: CASIHQSGYGYTF. CDR3 coding DNA: TGTGCCAGCATCCATCAGTCAGGGTATGGCTACACCTTC.

The chain uses TRBV5-1 and TRBJ1-2, with 8 bases aligning to TRBD1. CDR3 size: 14 residues. Germline CDR1 SGHRS, CDR2 YFSETQ. The junction had 3 bases not matched to a gene; V was cut back by 3 bases and J by 2 bases. The CDR3 loop is CASSSPGGNYGYTF. In nucleotides, the CDR3 is TGCGCCAGCAGCTCCCCAGGGGGCAACTATGGCTACACCTTC.

The chain joins TRBV7-9 to TRBJ2-7; 13 bases fit TRBD2. Per the germline V gene, CDR1 is SEHNR and CDR2 is FQNEAQ (reference sequence). This CDR3 contains 16 residues. V dropped 5 bases and J dropped 3; count of bases not matched to a gene: 7. The CDR3 spells CASSIGLAGAIYEQYF. The CDR3 coding sequence is TGTGCCAGCAGCATTGGACTAGCGGGAGCAATCTACGAGCAGTACTTC.

This sequence joins TRBV14 and TRBJ1-2; D remains unclear. Trimming stripped 1 base from V and 5 bases from J, with 8 bases between. There are 13 residues in the CDR3. Looked up from germline, CDR1 is SGHDN and CDR2 is FVKESK. CDR3: CASSQVAAYGYTF. Here the CDR3 DNA reads TGTGCCAGCAGCCAAGTCGCGGCATATGGCTACACCTTC.

This chain joins TRBV11-2 and TRBJ2-1; 8 nucleotides agree with TRBD2. Germline V gives CDR1 SGHAT, CDR2 FQNNGV. The CDR3 is made up of 16 amino acids. The ends lost 2 bases at V and 2 bases at J; junction bases unmatched: 5. In nucleotides, the CDR3 is TGTGCCAGCAGCTTAAACTCGGGGGGGACCTACAATGAGCAGTTCTTC. Its protein is CASSLNSGGTYNEQFF.

Comments on this clone: Because the CDR3 is missing its conserved closing phenylalanine or tryptophan, this is likely a read error. It is unclear where the CDR3 begins or ends on the DNA, so no DNA is shown, and the CDR3 is as TCRdb lists it. The chain has TRBV28 and TRBJ2-7; the table's TRBD1 call for D was not verified on the DNA. The CDR3 has 13 amino acids, counting both end residues. Germline CDR1 is MDHEN and CDR2 is SYDVKM. CDR3: CASSESGQLREYL.

The rearrangement uses TRBV4-1 and TRBJ1-3; TRBD1 matches 10 bases. The ends lost 6 bases at V and 8 bases at J; junction bases unmatched: 7. The germline V gene has CDR1 MGHRA and CDR2 YSYEKL. This CDR3 has 14 residues. The CDR3 nucleotides read TGCGCCAGCAGTAGACAGGGGGCCTTAGACACCATATATTTT. Translation gives CASSRQGALDTIYF.

The chain joins TRBV6-1 to TRBJ2-5; D not resolved. Germline loops: CDR1 MNHNS, CDR2 SASEGT. This CDR3 comprises 14 residues. Trimming removed 5 bases at V and 2 bases at J, with 12 bases between. DNA of the CDR3: TGTGCCAGCAGTCTTCGGTCGGTACAAGAGACCCAGTACTTC. Protein: CASSLRSVQETQYF.

The CDR3 loop is CASRYRQVRFRGDTQYF. CDR3 in DNA: TGTGCCAGCAGGTACCGACAGGTAAGGTTTCGGGGAGATACGCAGTATTTT. This sequence joins TRBV28 and TRBJ2-3, with D perhaps TRBD1 (6 bases). Trimming removed 6 bases at V and 5 bases at J, with 24 bases between. The CDR3 sequence is 17 residues long. Germline V gives CDR1 MDHEN, CDR2 SYDVKM.

This clone was seen just once. The CDR3 spells CASSVGAGGMETQYF. In DNA, the CDR3 is TGTGCCAGCAGCGTAGGGGCAGGGGGCATGGAGACCCAGTACTTC. The chain has TRBV9 and TRBJ2-5; 8 bases are a match to TRBD1. CDR3 length: 15 residues. Germline CDR1 and CDR2: SGDLS and YYNGEE. V lost 0 bases to trimming and J lost 5 bases; unmatched junction nucleotides: 6.

The rearrangement links TRBV5-1 to TRBJ1-5; 9 bases agree with TRBD1. J lost 0 bases, V lost 4 bases, and 2 bases had no gene match. This CDR3 region has 15 residues. Germline V lookup: CDR1 SGHRS, CDR2 YFSETQ. CDR3 region: CASSRTGDSNQPQHF. The CDR3 nucleotides are TGCGCCAGCAGCCGGACAGGGGATAGCAATCAGCCCCAGCATTTT. Drawing the rest from reference TRBV5-1 and TRBJ1-5, the complete variable domain is KAGVTQTPRYLIKTRGQQVTLSCSPISGHRSVSWYQQTPGQGLQFLFEYFSETQRNKGNFPGRFSGRQFSNSRSEMNVSTLELGDSALYLCASSRTGDSNQPQHFGDGTRLSIL.

The CDR3 nucleotides are TGCGCCAGCAGCTTGGTCGGGGATTCAACCTACGAGCAGTACTTC. It specifies CASSLVGDSTYEQYF. The genes are TRBV5-1 and TRBJ2-7; D possibly corresponds to TRBD2 (5 bases). This CDR3 spans 15 amino acids. Germline V CDR1 and CDR2: SGHRS, YFSETQ. Deletions cut 0 bases from V and 2 bases from J, with 12 bases between. The entire variable domain, with the rest obtained from reference TRBV5-1 and TRBJ2-7, is as follows: KAGVTQTPRYLIKTRGQQVTLSCSPISGHRSVSWYQQTPGQGLQFLFEYFSETQRNKGNFPGRFSGRQFSNSRSEMNVSTLELGDSALYLCASSLVGDSTYEQYFGPGTRLTVT.

The chain joins TRBV14 to TRBJ2-7; 8 bases are shared with TRBD1. Germline values: CDR1 SGHDN, CDR2 FVKESK. This CDR3 has 16 residues. V lost 4 bases, J lost 7 bases, and 15 bases stayed unmatched. CDR3 in amino acids: CASSPLRGQGAREQYF. CDR3 in DNA: TGTGCCAGCAGCCCCCTGAGAGGGCAGGGGGCTCGAGAGCAGTACTTC.

Comment on this clone: Given the absence of the conserved phenylalanine or tryptophan at the CDR3 end, a read error is likely. Because the CDR3's place on the DNA is in doubt, the DNA is left out and the CDR3 is given as listed by TCRdb. The chain couples TRBV30 to TRBJ1-2. The CDR3 contains 10 residues when both ends are counted. Germline V lookup: CDR1 GTSNPN, CDR2 SVGIG (reference sequence). CDR3 residues: CAWRRRAGFY.

The chain joins TRBV11-2 to TRBJ2-7, with a weak D call TRBD1 (6 bases). V lost 1 base, J lost 7 bases, and 8 bases lay in between. This CDR3 region has 12 residues. The V gene's germline CDR1 is SGHAT and CDR2 FQNNGV. The CDR3 protein is CASSLVQGEQYF. DNA of the CDR3: TGTGCCAGCAGCTTAGTACAGGGAGAGCAGTACTTC.

The DNA of the CDR3 is TGTGCCAGCAGCACCGGGACAGCTAGGGGGGAGACCCAGTACTTC. It translates to CASSTGTARGETQYF. The V gene is TRBV5-8, the J gene TRBJ2-5; 7 bases fit TRBD1. This CDR3 contains 15 residues. V lost 4 bases and J lost 5; bases outside the gene matches: 11. CDR1 and CDR2 from the germline V gene are SGHTS and YDEGEE.

V is TRBV2 and J is TRBJ2-4, with D hard to call. This CDR3 contains 17 residues. Germline lookup yields CDR1 SNHLY and CDR2 FYNNEI. V dropped 2 bases and J dropped 0 bases, with 14 bases sitting between them. The CDR3 bases are TGTGCCAGCAGTGAAAGGCTGGGCGTTATAGCCAAAAACATTCAGTACTTC. Translation gives CASSERLGVIAKNIQYF.

The CDR3 sequence is CASASGTPAYEQYF. In DNA, the CDR3 is TGTGCCAGCGCCTCCGGGACTCCCGCCTACGAGCAGTACTTC. The chain employs TRBV2 and TRBJ2-7, with D possibly matching TRBD2 (6 bases). The V and J ends lost 8 bases and 2 bases respectively, with 16 bases between them. Germline V gene sequence: CDR1 SNHLY, CDR2 FYNNEI. The CDR3 is 14 residues long.